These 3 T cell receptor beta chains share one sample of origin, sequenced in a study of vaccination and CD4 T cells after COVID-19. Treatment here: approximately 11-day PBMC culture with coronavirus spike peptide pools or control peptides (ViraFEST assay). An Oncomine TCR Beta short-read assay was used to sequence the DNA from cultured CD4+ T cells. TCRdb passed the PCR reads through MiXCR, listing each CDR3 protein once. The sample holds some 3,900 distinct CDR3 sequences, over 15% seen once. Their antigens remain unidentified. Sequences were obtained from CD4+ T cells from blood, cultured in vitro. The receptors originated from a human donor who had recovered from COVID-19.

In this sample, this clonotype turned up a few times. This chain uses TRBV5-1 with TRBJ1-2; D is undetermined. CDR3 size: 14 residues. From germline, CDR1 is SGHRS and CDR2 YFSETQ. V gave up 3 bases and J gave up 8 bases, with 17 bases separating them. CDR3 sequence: CASSSHGVGSGYTF. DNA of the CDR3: TGCGCCAGCAGCTCTCACGGGGTGGGTTCCGGCTACACCTTC.

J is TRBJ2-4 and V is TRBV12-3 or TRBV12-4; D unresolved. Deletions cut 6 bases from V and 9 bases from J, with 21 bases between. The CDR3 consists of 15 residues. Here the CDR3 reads CASSLYPPPAPIQYF. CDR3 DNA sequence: TGTGCCAGCAGCTTATATCCCCCCCCGGCCCCCATTCAGTACTTC.

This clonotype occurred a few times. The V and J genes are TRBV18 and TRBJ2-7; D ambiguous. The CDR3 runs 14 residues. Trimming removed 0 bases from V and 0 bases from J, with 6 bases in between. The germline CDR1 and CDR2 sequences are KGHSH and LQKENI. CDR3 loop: CASSPPSVSYEQYF. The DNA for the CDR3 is TGTGCCAGCTCACCACCGTCAGTCTCCTACGAGCAGTACTTC.